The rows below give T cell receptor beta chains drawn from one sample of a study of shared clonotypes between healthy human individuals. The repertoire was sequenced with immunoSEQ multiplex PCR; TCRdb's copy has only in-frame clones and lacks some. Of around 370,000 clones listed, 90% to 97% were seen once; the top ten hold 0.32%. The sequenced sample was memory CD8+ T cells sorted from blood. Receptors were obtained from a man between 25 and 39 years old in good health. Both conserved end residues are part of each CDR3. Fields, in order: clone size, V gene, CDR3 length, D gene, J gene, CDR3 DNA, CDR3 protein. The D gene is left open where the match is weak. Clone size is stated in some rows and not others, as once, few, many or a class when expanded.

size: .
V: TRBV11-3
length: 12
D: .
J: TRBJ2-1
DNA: TGTGCCAGCAGCTTCAAGGGCAATGAGCAGTTCTTC
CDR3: CASSFKGNEQFF

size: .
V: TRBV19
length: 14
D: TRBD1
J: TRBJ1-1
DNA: TGTGCCAGTAGTCTCCCGACAGGGGCAACTGAAGCTTTCTTT
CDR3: CASSLPTGATEAFF

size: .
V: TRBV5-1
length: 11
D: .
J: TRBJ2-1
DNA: TGCGCCAGCAGTGAGAACAATGAGCAGTTCTTC
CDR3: CASSENNEQFF

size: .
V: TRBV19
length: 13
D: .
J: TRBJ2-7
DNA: TGTGCCAGTAGTGCGGACGGGTTCTACGAGCAGTACTTC
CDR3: CASSADGFYEQYF

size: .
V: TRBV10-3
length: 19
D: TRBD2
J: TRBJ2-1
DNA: TGTGCCATCAGTGAGTCTGGGGCTGCGACTAGCGGGACCTACAATGAGCAGTTCTTC
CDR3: CAISESGAATSGTYNEQFF

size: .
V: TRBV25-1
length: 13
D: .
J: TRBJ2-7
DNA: TGTGCCAGCAGTGGGCTGGGGGGAAGTGAGCAGTACTTC
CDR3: CASSGLGGSEQYF

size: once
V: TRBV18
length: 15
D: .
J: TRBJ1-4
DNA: TGTGCCAGCTCACCGTTCGGGACATCTAATGAAAAACTGTTTTTT
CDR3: CASSPFGTSNEKLFF

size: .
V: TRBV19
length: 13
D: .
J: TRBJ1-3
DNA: TGTGCCACATCCCCAGGGGCCGGAAACACCATATATTTT
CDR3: CATSPGAGNTIYF

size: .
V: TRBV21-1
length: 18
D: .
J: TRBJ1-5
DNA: TGTGCCAGCAGCAAAGAGGACCCGGGGCTATATAGCAATCAGCCCCAGCATTTT
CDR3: CASSKEDPGLYSNQPQHF

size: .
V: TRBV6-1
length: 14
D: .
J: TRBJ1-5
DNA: TGTGCCAGCATAGGGGCAGGGGTCAGGCAGCCCCAGCATTTT
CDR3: CASIGAGVRQPQHF

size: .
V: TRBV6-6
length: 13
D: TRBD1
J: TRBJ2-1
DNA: TGTGCCAGCAGCTGGACAGGGGATCATGAGCAGTTCTTC
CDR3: CASSWTGDHEQFF

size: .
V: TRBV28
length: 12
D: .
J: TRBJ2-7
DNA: TGTGCCAGCAGTACCAACTTTCCTGAGCAGTACTTC
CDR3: CASSTNFPEQYF

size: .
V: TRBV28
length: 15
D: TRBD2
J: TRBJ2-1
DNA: TGTGCCAGCAGTTTCCCTAGCGGGAGACGGAATGAGCAGTTCTTC
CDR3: CASSFPSGRRNEQFF

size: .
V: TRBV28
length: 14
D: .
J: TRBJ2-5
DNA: TGTGCCAGCTCCGTACCGGGACAACAAGAGACCCAGTACTTC
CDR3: CASSVPGQQETQYF

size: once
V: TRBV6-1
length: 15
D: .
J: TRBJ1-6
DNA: TGTGCCAGCAGTGGGGCAGGGGTCGATAATTCACCCCTCCACTTT
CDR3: CASSGAGVDNSPLHF

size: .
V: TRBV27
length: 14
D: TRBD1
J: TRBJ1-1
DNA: TGTGCCAGCAGACAGGGGCGCATGAACACTGAAGCTTTCTTT
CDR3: CASRQGRMNTEAFF

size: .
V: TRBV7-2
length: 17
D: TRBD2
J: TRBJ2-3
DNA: TGTGCCAGCAGCTTTTTATTAGCGGGAGGGCCGGGAGATACGCAGTATTTT
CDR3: CASSFLLAGGPGDTQYF

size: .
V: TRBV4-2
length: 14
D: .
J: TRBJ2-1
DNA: TGTGCCAGCAGCCAAGAGGACTCTAACAATGAGCAGTTCTTC
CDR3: CASSQEDSNNEQFF

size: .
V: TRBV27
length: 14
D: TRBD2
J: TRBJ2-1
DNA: TGTGCCAGCAGCAGACTAGCAGCTTACAATGAGCAGTTCTTC
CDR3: CASSRLAAYNEQFF

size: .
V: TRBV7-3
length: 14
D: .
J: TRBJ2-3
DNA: TGTGCCAGCAGCCCTGCCCCTAGCACAGATACGCAGTATTTT
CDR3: CASSPAPSTDTQYF

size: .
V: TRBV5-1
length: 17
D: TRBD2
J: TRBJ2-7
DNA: TGCGCCAGCAGCTTGACCGTAGCGGGAGGTCTGGCCTACGAGCAGTACTTC
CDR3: CASSLTVAGGLAYEQYF

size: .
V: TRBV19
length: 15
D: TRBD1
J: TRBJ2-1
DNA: TGTGCCAGTAGTATCAGGGGGCTTTCCTACAATGAGCAGTTCTTC
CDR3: CASSIRGLSYNEQFF

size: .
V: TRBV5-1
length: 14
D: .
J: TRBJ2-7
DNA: TGCGCCAGCAGCTTCACGGGAGTGGGTTACGAGCAGTACTTC
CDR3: CASSFTGVGYEQYF

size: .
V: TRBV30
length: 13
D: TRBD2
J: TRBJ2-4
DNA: TGTGCCTGGAGTTCTAGCGGGAGGGCCATTCAGTACTTC
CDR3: CAWSSSGRAIQYF

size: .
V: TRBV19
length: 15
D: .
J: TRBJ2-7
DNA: TGTGCCAGTAGTAGTGGAATTGTCGGGGTCTACGAGCAGTACTTC
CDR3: CASSSGIVGVYEQYF

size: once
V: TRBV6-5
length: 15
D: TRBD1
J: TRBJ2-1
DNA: TGTGCCAGCAGTTACGAGGACAGGGGAAAGTATGAGCAGTTCTTC
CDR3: CASSYEDRGKYEQFF

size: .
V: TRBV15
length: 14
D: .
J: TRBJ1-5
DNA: TGTGCCACCAGCAGAGAACAGTACAATCAGCCCCAGCATTTT
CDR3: CATSREQYNQPQHF

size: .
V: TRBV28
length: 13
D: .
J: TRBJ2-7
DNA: TGTGCCAGCAGTGAGACGCTGTACCTCGAGCAGTACTTC
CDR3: CASSETLYLEQYF

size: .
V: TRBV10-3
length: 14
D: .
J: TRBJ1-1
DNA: TGTGCCATCAGCCCAAAAACAGGGACGACTGAAGCTTTCTTT
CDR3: CAISPKTGTTEAFF

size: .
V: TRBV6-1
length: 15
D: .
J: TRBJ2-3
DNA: TGTGCCAGCAAGCTAGGGCGGGTAAGCACAGATACGCAGTATTTT
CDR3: CASKLGRVSTDTQYF

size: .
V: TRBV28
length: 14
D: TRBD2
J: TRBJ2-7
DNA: TGTGCCAGCAGTTTCCGACTAGCGGGCTACGAGCAGTACTTC
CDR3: CASSFRLAGYEQYF

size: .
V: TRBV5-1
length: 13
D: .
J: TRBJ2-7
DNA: TGCGCCAGCAGTGCGGGACCGACCTACGAGCAGTACTTC
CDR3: CASSAGPTYEQYF

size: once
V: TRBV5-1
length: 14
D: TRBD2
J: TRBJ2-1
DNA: TGCGCCAGCAGCTTTGCGGGAGGTGTCGATGAGCAGTTCTTC
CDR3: CASSFAGGVDEQFF

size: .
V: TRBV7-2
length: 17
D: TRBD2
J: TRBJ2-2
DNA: TGTGCCAGCAGCTTAGCCTGGGACTACCAGAACACCGGGGAGCTGTTTTTT
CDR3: CASSLAWDYQNTGELFF

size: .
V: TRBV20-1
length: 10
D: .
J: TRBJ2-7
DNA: TGCAGTGCCCTCAACTACGAGCAGTACTTC
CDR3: CSALNYEQYF

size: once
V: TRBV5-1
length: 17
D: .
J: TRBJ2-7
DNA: TGCGCCAGCAGCTTGGAGTTCAGCAGGACAGCAGACTACGAGCAGTACTTC
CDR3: CASSLEFSRTADYEQYF

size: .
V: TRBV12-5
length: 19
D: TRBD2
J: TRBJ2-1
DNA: TGTGCTAGTGGACCCGAACCGGGACTAGCGGGAGCATCCTACAATGAGCAGTTCTTC
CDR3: CASGPEPGLAGASYNEQFF

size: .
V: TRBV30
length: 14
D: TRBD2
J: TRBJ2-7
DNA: TGTGCCTGGAGTTTAAGACTAGCGCCGTACGAGCAGTACTTC
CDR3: CAWSLRLAPYEQYF

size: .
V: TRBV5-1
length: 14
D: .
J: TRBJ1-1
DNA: TGCGCCATCCCAAGAATCGGGGTCGGGACTGAAGCTTTCTTT
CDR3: CAIPRIGVGTEAFF

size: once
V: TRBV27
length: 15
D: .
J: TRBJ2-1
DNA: TGTGCCAGCATGCCCCGACTAAAGAGCTGGTATGAGCAGTTCTTC
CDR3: CASMPRLKSWYEQFF

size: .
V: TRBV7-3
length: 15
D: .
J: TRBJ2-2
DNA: TGTGCCAGCAGCCCTAGTACAGGATGGGCCGGGGAGCTGTTTTTT
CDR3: CASSPSTGWAGELFF

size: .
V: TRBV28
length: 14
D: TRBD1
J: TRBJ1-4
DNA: TGTGCCAGCAGTACCGGACAGGAAGCGGAAAAACTGTTTTTT
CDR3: CASSTGQEAEKLFF